This T cell receptor (beta chain) was documented in a study of blood T cell repertoires in COVID-19. Study processing details: Reference gene primers were amplified, and this amplification served to estimate nucleated cell counts. Clones were read by immunoSEQ multiplex PCR, and TCRdb kept only the in-frame ones, dropping some. For V, J and clone size, that table is used; D and trimming come from the DNA. The sample lists some 16,000 clones; 82% were seen once. The J segment lost 6 bases and the V segment lost 0 bases, leaving 13 bases of the junction unmatched. The CDR3 runs 19 residues. Germline CDR1 is LGHNA and CDR2 is YNFKEQ. This clone was counted a single time.

Material: peripheral blood. J is TRBJ2-1 and V is TRBV4-2; 11 positions agree with TRBD2. The TCR was taken from a man older than 75 with active COVID-19. The CDR3 loop reads CASSQDLNSASGRTNEQFF. CDR3 nucleotide sequence: TGTGCCAGCAGCCAAGATTTGAATTCGGCTAGCGGGAGGACCAATGAGCAGTTCTTC.